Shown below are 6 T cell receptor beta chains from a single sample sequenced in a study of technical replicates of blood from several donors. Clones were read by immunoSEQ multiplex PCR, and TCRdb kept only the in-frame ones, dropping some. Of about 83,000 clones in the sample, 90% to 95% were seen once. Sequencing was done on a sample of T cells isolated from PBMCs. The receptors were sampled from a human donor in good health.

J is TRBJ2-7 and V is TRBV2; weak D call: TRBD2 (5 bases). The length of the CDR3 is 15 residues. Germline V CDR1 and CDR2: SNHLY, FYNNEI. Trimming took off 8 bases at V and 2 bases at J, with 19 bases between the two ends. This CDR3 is CASWERLDATYEQYF. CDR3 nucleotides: TGTGCCAGCTGGGAGAGGTTGGACGCCACCTACGAGCAGTACTTC.

The CDR3 is CASSESPTLQGNETHSNQPQHF. DNA for the CDR3: TGCGCCAGCAGTGAGTCGCCGACCCTCCAGGGTAACGAAACTCATAGCAATCAGCCCCAGCATTTT. The chain is built from TRBV10-1 and TRBJ1-5; tentatively, D is TRBD1 (5 bases). CDR3 length equals 22 residues. The V end was cut by 0 bases, the J end by 0 bases, with 27 bases between. From germline, CDR1 is WNHNN and CDR2 SYGVQD (reference sequence).

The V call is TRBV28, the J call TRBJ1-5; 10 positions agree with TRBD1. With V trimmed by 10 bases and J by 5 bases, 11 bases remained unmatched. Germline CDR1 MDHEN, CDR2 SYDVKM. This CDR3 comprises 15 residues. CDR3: CATVSLGQGYQPQHF. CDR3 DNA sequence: TGTGCCACAGTTTCATTGGGACAGGGGTATCAGCCCCAGCATTTT.

The CDR3 sequence: CASSIPRRQYEQYF. CDR3 nucleotides: TGTGCCAGTTCAATACCCCGGCGGCAATACGAGCAGTACTTC. This chain links TRBV28 with TRBJ2-7; D gene ambiguous. The CDR3 runs to 14 residues. Germline CDR1 is MDHEN and CDR2 is SYDVKM. With 9 bases removed from V and 4 bases from J, the gap between germline ends came to 19 bases.

The CDR3 region is CASRLAVAEQNFKGYTF. For the CDR3, the DNA is TGTGCAAGTCGCTTAGCGGTGGCCGAACAGAATTTTAAGGGCTACACCTTC. The chain carries TRBV12-2 and TRBJ1-2; the D call of TRBD1 is as the table states it, not checked on the DNA. TRBV12-2 is designated a pseudogene. The CDR3 spans 17 residues.

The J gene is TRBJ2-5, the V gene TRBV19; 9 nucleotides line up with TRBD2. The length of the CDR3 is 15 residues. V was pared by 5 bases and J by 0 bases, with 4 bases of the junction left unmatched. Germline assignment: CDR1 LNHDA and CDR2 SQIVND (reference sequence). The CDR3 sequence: CASSLAGVYQETQYF. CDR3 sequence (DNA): TGTGCCAGTAGTTTAGCGGGGGTGTACCAAGAGACCCAGTACTTC.